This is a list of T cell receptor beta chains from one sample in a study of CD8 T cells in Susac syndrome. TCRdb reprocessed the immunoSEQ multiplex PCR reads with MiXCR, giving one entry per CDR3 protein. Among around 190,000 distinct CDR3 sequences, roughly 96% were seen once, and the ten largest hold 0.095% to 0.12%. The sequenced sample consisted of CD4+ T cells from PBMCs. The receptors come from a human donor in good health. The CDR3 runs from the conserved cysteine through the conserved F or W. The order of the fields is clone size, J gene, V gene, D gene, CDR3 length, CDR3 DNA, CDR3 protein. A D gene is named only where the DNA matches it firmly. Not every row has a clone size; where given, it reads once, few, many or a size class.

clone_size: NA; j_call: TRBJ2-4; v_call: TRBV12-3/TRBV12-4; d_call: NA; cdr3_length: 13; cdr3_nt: TGTGCCAGCAGTTTCCGGGCGCAAAACATTCAGTACTTC; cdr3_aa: CASSFRAQNIQYF
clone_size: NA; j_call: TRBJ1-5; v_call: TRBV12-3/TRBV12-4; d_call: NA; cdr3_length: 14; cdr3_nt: TGTGCCAGCAGTTTCCAGGGTCTTGAGCAGCCCCAGCATTTT; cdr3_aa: CASSFQGLEQPQHF
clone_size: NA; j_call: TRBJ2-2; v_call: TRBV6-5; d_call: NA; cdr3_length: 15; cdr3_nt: TGTGCCAGCAGTTACCAGGGGTCCGCCACCGGGGAGCTGTTTTTT; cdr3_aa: CASSYQGSATGELFF
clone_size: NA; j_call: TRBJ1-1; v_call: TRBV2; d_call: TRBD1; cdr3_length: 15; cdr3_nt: TGTGCCAGCAGTGACAGGGGGTTGAGAAGGACTGAAGCTTTCTTT; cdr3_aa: CASSDRGLRRTEAFF
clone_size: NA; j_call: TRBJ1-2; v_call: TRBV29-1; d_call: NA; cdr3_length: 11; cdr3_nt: TGCAGCGTTGAACGGAGCGAAGGCTACACCTTC; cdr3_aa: CSVERSEGYTF
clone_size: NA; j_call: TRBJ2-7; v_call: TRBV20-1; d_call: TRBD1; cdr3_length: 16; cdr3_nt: TGCAGTGCTAGAGATCTACGGACAGGGGCATACTACGAGCAGTACTTC; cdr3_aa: CSARDLRTGAYYEQYF
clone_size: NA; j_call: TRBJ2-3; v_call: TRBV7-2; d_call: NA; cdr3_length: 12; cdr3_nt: TGTGCCAGCAGCTTAGACTGGAATACGCAGTATTTT; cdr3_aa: CASSLDWNTQYF
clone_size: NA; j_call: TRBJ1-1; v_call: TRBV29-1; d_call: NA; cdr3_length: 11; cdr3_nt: TGCAGCGCCCGCGTCGGGGCTGAAGCTTTCTTT; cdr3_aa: CSARVGAEAFF
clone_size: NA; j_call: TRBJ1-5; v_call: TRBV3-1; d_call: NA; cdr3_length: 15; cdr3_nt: TGTGCCAGCAGCCAAGACAAAGGTTTAGGTCAGCCCCAGCATTTT; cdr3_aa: CASSQDKGLGQPQHF
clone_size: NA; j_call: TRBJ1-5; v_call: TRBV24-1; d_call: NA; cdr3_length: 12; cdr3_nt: TGTGCCACCAGTGATCCAGATCAGCCCCAGCATTTT; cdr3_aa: CATSDPDQPQHF
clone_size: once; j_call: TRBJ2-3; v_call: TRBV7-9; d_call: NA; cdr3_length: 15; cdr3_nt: TGTGCCAGCAGCCCCGACGGGGGCAACACAGATACGCAGTATTTT; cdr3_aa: CASSPDGGNTDTQYF
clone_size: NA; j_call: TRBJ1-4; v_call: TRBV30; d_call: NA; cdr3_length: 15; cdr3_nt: TGTGCCTGGAGTGAAAAACAGGGACCTGGGGAAAAACTGTTTTTT; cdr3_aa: CAWSEKQGPGEKLFF
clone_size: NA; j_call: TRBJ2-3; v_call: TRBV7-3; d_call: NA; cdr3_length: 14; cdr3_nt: TGTGCCAGCAACGGGGGGCAGGGAACAGATACGCAGTATTTT; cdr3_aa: CASNGGQGTDTQYF
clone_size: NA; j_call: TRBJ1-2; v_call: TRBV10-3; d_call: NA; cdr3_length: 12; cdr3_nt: TGTGCCATCAAACAGGACAACTATGGCTACACCTTC; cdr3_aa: CAIKQDNYGYTF
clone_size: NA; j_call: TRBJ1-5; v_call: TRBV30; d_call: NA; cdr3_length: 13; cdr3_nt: TGTGCCTGGAGTCCCCGATTGGAGCAGCCCCAGCATTTT; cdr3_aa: CAWSPRLEQPQHF
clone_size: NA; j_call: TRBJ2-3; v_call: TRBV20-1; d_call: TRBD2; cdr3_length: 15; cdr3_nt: TGCAGTGCAGGGGGAGCGGGAGGGCTCAGAGATACGCAGTATTTT; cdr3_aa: CSAGGAGGLRDTQYF
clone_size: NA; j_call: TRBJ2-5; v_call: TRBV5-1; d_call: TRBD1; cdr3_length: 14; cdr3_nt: TGCGCCAGCAGCAACGGACAGGGCCAAGAGACCCAGTACTTC; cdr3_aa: CASSNGQGQETQYF
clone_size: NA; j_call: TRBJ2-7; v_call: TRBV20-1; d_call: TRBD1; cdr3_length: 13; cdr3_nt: TGCAGTGCTCCATGGACAGGGACCTACGAGCAGTACTTC; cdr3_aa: CSAPWTGTYEQYF
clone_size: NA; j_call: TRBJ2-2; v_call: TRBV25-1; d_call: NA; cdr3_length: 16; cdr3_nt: TGTGCCAGCAGTGAAGGTTGGGTCGGTAGATTCGGGGAGCTGTTTTTT; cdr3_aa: CASSEGWVGRFGELFF
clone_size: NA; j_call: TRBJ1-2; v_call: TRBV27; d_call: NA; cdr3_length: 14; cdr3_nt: TGTGCCAGCAGTTTAGCCGGGAGAGGCTATGGCTACACCTTC; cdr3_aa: CASSLAGRGYGYTF